A selection of T cell receptor beta chains follows, all from one sample in a study of OX40 agonist ivuxolimab in advanced cancers. This table comes from immunoSEQ multiplex PCR, and its TCRdb copy is limited to in-frame clones, with some not included. In the table there are 55,000 or so clones, 87% of which are singletons. Specimen: CD4+ or CD8+ T cells sorted from blood, collected in a trial of the OX40 agonist ivuxolimab. These receptors were taken from an adult with an advanced solid tumor such as melanoma, head and neck, liver or kidney cancer. The CDR3 runs from the conserved cysteine through the conserved F or W. A D gene is named only where the DNA matches it firmly. The size entry is marked missing in some rows and otherwise reads once, few, many or a size class.

v_call	clone_size	d_call	j_call	cdr3_aa	cdr3_nt
TRBV18	NA	TRBD2	TRBJ2-1	CASSPTSGSSYNEQFF	TGTGCCAGCTCACCGACTAGCGGGAGCTCCTACAATGAGCAGTTCTTC
TRBV28	NA	NA	TRBJ1-2	CASSWGPRGYTF	TGTGCCAGCAGTTGGGGACCGCGGGGCTACACCTTC
TRBV30	once	NA	TRBJ1-3	CAWRTGHSGNTIYF	TGTGCCTGGAGAACGGGACACTCTGGAAACACCATATATTTT
TRBV6-1	NA	TRBD1	TRBJ2-7	CASSTPGQGAEEQYF	TGTGCCAGCAGTACGCCGGGACAGGGGGCTGAGGAGCAGTACTTC
TRBV7-3	NA	NA	TRBJ1-5	CASSLGGGQPQHF	TGTGCCAGCAGCCTCGGCGGAGGTCAGCCCCAGCATTTT
TRBV6-6	NA	NA	TRBJ1-1	CASSYRGAGPEAFF	TGTGCCAGCAGTTACCGGGGCGCAGGCCCTGAAGCTTTCTTT
TRBV6-5	NA	NA	TRBJ1-3	CASRRGGTSGNTIYF	TGTGCCAGCAGGCGCGGGGGAACCTCTGGAAACACCATATATTTT
TRBV18	NA	NA	TRBJ1-1	CASSPQGWTEAFF	TGTGCCAGCTCACCACAGGGCTGGACTGAAGCTTTCTTT
TRBV28	NA	TRBD1	TRBJ1-2	CASTVRGTGNYGYTF	TGTGCCAGCACCGTCAGGGGGACGGGTAACTATGGCTACACCTTC
TRBV27	NA	NA	TRBJ1-2	CASSLEGNYGYTF	TGTGCCAGCAGTTTAGAGGGGAACTATGGCTACACCTTC
TRBV9	few	NA	TRBJ1-2	CASSPLGANYGYTF	TGTGCCAGCAGCCCACTAGGGGCTAACTATGGCTACACCTTC
TRBV25-1	NA	TRBD2	TRBJ2-1	CASPSPAGGLSYNEQFF	TGTGCCAGCCCCAGTCCGGCGGGAGGCCTCTCCTACAATGAGCAGTTCTTC
TRBV28	NA	TRBD1	TRBJ2-5	CASSSSGTGGEETQYF	TGTGCCAGCAGTTCCTCCGGGACAGGGGGGGAAGAGACCCAGTACTTC
TRBV2	NA	NA	TRBJ1-4	CASSELLTGAEKLFF	TGTGCCAGCAGTGAACTACTCACGGGCGCTGAAAAACTGTTTTTT
TRBV25-1	NA	NA	TRBJ2-7	CASSDWTVYEQYF	TGTGCCAGCAGTGACTGGACAGTATACGAGCAGTACTTC
TRBV28	NA	NA	TRBJ1-5	CASRINWSSNQPQHF	TGTGCCAGCAGGATTAATTGGTCTAGCAATCAGCCCCAGCATTTT
TRBV7-8	few	NA	TRBJ1-2	CASSPTPVVPTDTF	TGTGCCAGCAGCCCGACCCCCGTGGTTCCTACCGACACCTTC
TRBV27	NA	TRBD1	TRBJ2-7	CASSRRQGAYEQYF	TGTGCCAGCAGTCGGCGACAGGGGGCCTACGAGCAGTACTTC
TRBV6-4	NA	NA	TRBJ2-5	CASRDLGETQYF	TGTGCCAGCAGGGACCTTGGGGAGACCCAGTACTTC
TRBV7-3	NA	NA	TRBJ2-5	CASSVSLGETQYF	TGTGCCAGCAGCGTCTCTCTGGGAGAGACCCAGTACTTC
TRBV9	NA	NA	TRBJ2-3	CASSPRERQTDTQYF	TGTGCCAGCAGCCCGAGAGAGAGACAGACGGATACGCAGTATTTT
TRBV6-5	NA	TRBD2	TRBJ2-2	CASKRGLEATGELFF	TGTGCCAGCAAAAGGGGACTAGAAGCGACCGGGGAGCTGTTTTTT
TRBV7-9	NA	NA	TRBJ1-4	CASSLGTDGEKLFF	TGTGCCAGCAGCTTAGGGACAGACGGAGAAAAACTGTTTTTT
TRBV7-6	NA	NA	TRBJ1-5	CASSLGGSRGNQPQHF	TGTGCCAGCAGCTTAGGGGGGAGTAGAGGCAATCAGCCCCAGCATTTT
TRBV7-6	NA	TRBD1	TRBJ2-7	CASSLVAGGSYEQYF	TGTGCCAGCAGCTTAGTGGCAGGGGGCTCCTACGAGCAGTACTTC
TRBV29-1	once	NA	TRBJ1-5	CSVAGDRNNQPQHF	TGCAGCGTTGCAGGAGACAGGAACAATCAGCCCCAGCATTTT
TRBV6-5	NA	NA	TRBJ2-3	CASSYYYLAAKYTQYF	TGTGCCAGCAGTTACTATTATCTAGCTGCTAAATATACGCAGTATTTT
TRBV6-1	NA	NA	TRBJ1-5	CASSEHSNQPQHF	TGTGCCAGCAGTGAACACAGCAATCAGCCCCAGCATTTT
TRBV10-3	NA	NA	TRBJ1-4	CAISESGDLGEKLFF	TGTGCCATCAGTGAGTCGGGGGATTTGGGTGAAAAACTGTTTTTT